The clone carrying this T cell receptor beta chain was seen ten or more times. The sample originates from a study of T cells in Graves' hyperthyroidism and ophthalmopathy. CDR1 and CDR2 from the germline V gene are GTSNPN and SVGIG (reference sequence). V lost 1 base, J lost 4 bases, and 8 bases lay in between. The CDR3 sequence is 13 residues long. Researchers amplified the TCR beta CDR3 regions from RNA transcripts. The HTBI primer set served for first-round RT-PCR of the TCR CDR3. TCRdb re-called the multiplex PCR reads with MiXCR, one entry per CDR3 protein. The data hold nearly 600,000 distinct CDR3 sequences, with around 13% observed a single time.

Input material: blood. This TCR was sampled from a woman aged 25 to 45 with Graves' hyperthyroidism that later progressed to Graves' ophthalmopathy. The chain recombines TRBV30 with TRBJ1-3; a weak D match, TRBD1 (6 bases). The CDR3 here is CAWSGGPGNTIYF. Here the CDR3 DNA reads TGTGCCTGGAGTGGGGGGCCGGGAAACACCATATATTTT.